The 12 T cell receptor beta chains below come from one sample, sequenced in a study of T cells in Graves' hyperthyroidism and ophthalmopathy. Template material for amplifying TCR beta CDR3 regions consisted of RNA transcripts. The HTBI primer set drove a first-round RT-PCR of the TCR CDR3. TCRdb reprocessed the multiplex PCR reads with MiXCR, giving one entry per CDR3 protein. The sample carries about 570,000 distinct CDR3 sequences, approximately 44% recorded once. Sequences were obtained from peripheral blood or thyroid tissue (not recorded which). These receptors were obtained from an adult woman with Graves' disease, either hyperthyroidism or ophthalmopathy (not recorded which).

Concerning this clonotype: The CDR3 carries no conserved terminal phenylalanine or tryptophan, so it likely arises from a read error. The limits of the CDR3 on the DNA are not certain, so only TCRdb's listed CDR3 is given. The V call is TRBV5-1, the J call TRBJ1-1. Including both end residues, the CDR3 is 8 amino acids long. Per the germline V gene, CDR1 is SGHRS and CDR2 is YFSETQ. CDR3: CASSLAGS.

This clonotype showed up just a few times. V and J are TRBV20-1 and TRBJ1-4, with unresolved D. Germline assignment: CDR1 DFQATT and CDR2 SNEGSKA (reference sequence). Trimming shortened V by 0 bases and J by 8 bases, and 7 bases separated the two germline ends. The CDR3 is 12 residues long. This CDR3 reads CSAREKGEKLFF. The CDR3 DNA reads as TGCAGTGCTAGAGAGAAGGGAGAAAAACTGTTTTTT.

The J gene is TRBJ1-2, the V gene TRBV5-1; D not resolved. This CDR3 is 12 amino acids long. Germline V CDR1 and CDR2: SGHRS, YFSETQ. Trimming left V 4 bases short and J 5 bases short, with 9 bases between. The CDR3 sequence is CASSEGEYGYTF. CDR3 bases: TGCGCCAGCAGCGAGGGCGAGTATGGCTACACCTTC. The full variable domain, its missing parts supplied by reference TRBV5-1 and TRBJ1-2, is KAGVTQTPRYLIKTRGQQVTLSCSPISGHRSVSWYQQTPGQGLQFLFEYFSETQRNKGNFPGRFSGRQFSNSRSEMNVSTLELGDSALYLCASSEGEYGYTFGSGTRLTVV.

As concerns this clonotype: An end of the junction does not agree with germline; a read error may underlie this. The CDR3 is CASSEQGASTDAQYF. CDR3 DNA sequence: TGTGCCAGCAGTGAACAGGGGGCTAGCACAGATGCGCAGTATTTT. The chain carries TRBV2 and TRBJ1-5, with 8 bases fitting TRBD1. With the DNA end fitting TRBJ2-3 better, the J assignment may be wrong. The CDR3 runs to 15 residues. Germline assignment: CDR1 SNHLY and CDR2 FYNNEI.

The chain links TRBV20-1 to TRBJ1-1; no clear D gene. Germline assignment: CDR1 DFQATT and CDR2 SNEGSKA (reference sequence). V shed 3 bases and J shed 13 bases, with 15 bases lying between them. The CDR3 totals 11 residues. The DNA of the CDR3 is TGCAGTGCTAGGGCAAGCTCCCCTGGTTTCTTT. Amino acid sequence: CSARASSPGFF.

This chain links TRBV20-1 with TRBJ1-5; no firm D call. V shed 0 bases and J shed 4 bases, with 16 bases lying between them. The germline V gene encodes CDR1 DFQATT and CDR2 SNEGSKA (reference sequence). There are 16 residues in the CDR3. Here the CDR3 reads CSARDLEGGGNQPQHF. In DNA form, the CDR3 reads TGCAGTGCTAGAGATTTGGAAGGAGGTGGGAATCAGCCCCAGCATTTT.

This clonotype was counted ten times or more. The chain carries TRBV15 and TRBJ1-5; D gene ambiguous. Germline V gene data show CDR1 as LNHNV and CDR2 as YYDKDF (reference sequence). Deletions cut 3 bases from V and 2 bases from J, with 11 bases between. The CDR3 spans 15 residues. Here the CDR3 reads CATSRWVGGNQPQHF. In DNA form, the CDR3 reads TGTGCCACCAGCAGGTGGGTGGGCGGCAATCAGCCCCAGCATTTT.

This clonotype has ten or more counts. The chain is built from TRBV15 and TRBJ2-7; D is perhaps TRBD2 (6 bases). V shed 9 bases and J shed 0 bases, with 18 bases lying between them. The CDR3 is 15 amino acids. Germline-derived CDR1 and CDR2 are LNHNV and YYDKDF (reference sequence). The CDR3: CATNRGGAPSYEQYF. The CDR3 DNA reads TGTGCCACTAACCGGGGCGGGGCCCCCTCCTACGAGCAGTACTTC.

As for this clonotype: The final CDR3 position lacks the conserved phenylalanine or tryptophan, pointing to a likely read error. The DNA is omitted, as the CDR3 cannot be located on it reliably, and the CDR3 follows TCRdb's listing. The chain links TRBV5-1 to TRBJ1-3. Inclusive of both ends, the CDR3 amounts to 8 amino acids. Germline V gene sequence: CDR1 SGHRS, CDR2 YFSETQ. The CDR3 region is CASRTSIA.

CDR3: CATSSPPRATNEKLFF. The CDR3 DNA reads TGTGCCACCAGCAGCCCCCCCCGTGCAACTAATGAAAAACTGTTTTTT. The chain carries TRBV15 and TRBJ1-4; D remains ambiguous. The V end was cut by 3 bases, the J end by 0 bases, with 11 bases between. This CDR3 spans 16 amino acids. Germline loops: CDR1 LNHNV, CDR2 YYDKDF (reference sequence).

This clonotype was picked up many times. The chain joins TRBV7-9 to TRBJ1-2, with a tentative D call TRBD1 (6 bases). Trimming removed 5 bases from V and 6 bases from J, with 16 bases in between. Germline V lookup: CDR1 SEHNR, CDR2 FQNEAQ (reference sequence). The CDR3 spans 14 residues. The CDR3 region is CASSITLQGNGYTF. Written as DNA, the CDR3 is TGTGCCAGCAGCATCACCCTACAGGGAAATGGCTACACCTTC.

The rearrangement uses TRBV7-9 and TRBJ1-2, with D perhaps TRBD1 (6 bases). Trimming removed 3 bases at V and 8 bases at J, with 19 bases between. Germline assignment: CDR1 SEHNR and CDR2 FQNEAQ (reference sequence). The CDR3 covers 15 residues. The CDR3 spells CASSFGHKGVNGYTF. The DNA of the CDR3 is TGTGCCAGCAGCTTTGGCCATAAGGGGGTGAACGGCTACACCTTC.